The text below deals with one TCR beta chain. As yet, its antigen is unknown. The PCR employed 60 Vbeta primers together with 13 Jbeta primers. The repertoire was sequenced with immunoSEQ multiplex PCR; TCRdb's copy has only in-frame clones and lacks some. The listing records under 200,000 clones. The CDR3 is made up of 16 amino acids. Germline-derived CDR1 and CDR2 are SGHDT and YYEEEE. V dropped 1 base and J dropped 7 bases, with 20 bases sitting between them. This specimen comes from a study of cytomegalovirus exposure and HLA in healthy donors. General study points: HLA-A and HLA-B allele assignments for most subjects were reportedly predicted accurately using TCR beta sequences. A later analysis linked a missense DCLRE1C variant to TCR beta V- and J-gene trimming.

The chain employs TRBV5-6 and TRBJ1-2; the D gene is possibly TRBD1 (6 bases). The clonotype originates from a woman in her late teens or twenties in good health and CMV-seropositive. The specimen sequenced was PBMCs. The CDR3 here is CASSLTGTRASGGYTF. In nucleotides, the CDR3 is TGTGCCAGCAGCTTGACAGGGACACGGGCCTCAGGTGGCTACACCTTC. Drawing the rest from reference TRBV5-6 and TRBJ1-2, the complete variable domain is DAGVTQSPTHLIKTRGQQVTLRCSPKSGHDTVSWYQQALGQGPQFIFQYYEEEERQRGNFPDRFSGHQFPNYSSELNVNALLLGDSALYLCASSLTGTRASGGYTFGSGTRLTVV.